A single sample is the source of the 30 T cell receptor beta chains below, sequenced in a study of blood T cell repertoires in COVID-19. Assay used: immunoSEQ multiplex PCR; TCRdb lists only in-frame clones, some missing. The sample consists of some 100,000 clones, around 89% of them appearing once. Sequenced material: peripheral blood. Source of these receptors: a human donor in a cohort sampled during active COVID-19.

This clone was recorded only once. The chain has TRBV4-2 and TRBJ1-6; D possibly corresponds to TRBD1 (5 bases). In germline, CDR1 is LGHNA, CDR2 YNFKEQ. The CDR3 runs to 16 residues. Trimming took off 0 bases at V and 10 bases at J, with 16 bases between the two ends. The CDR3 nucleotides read TGTGCCAGCAGCCAAGAGAGTCAGGGTGGACGGTCACCCCTCCACTTT. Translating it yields CASSQESQGGRSPLHF.

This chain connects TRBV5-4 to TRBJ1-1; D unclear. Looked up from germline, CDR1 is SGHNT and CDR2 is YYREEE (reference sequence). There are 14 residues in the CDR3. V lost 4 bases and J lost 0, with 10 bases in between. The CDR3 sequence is CASSLDLMNTEAFF. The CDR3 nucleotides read TGTGCCAGCAGCCTGGACCTAATGAACACTGAAGCTTTCTTT.

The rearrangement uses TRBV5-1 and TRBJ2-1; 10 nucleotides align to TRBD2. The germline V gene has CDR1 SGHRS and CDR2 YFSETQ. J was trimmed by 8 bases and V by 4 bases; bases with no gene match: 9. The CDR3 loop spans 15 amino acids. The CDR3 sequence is CASSGGLALIHEQFF. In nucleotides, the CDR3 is TGCGCCAGCAGCGGGGGACTAGCGCTAATCCATGAGCAGTTCTTC.

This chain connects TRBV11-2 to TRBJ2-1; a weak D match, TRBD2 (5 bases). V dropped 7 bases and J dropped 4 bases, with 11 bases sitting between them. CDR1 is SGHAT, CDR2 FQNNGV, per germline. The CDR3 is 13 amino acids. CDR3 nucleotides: TGTGCCAGCACTTTTGCGGGTTACAATGAGCAGTTCTTC. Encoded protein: CASTFAGYNEQFF.

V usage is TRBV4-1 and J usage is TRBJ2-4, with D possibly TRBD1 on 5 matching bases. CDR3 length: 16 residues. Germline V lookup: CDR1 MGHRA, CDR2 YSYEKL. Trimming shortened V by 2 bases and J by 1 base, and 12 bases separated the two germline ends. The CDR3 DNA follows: TGCGCCAGCAGCCAAATTCCAGGGTTGGCCAAAAACATTCAGTACTTC. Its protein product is CASSQIPGLAKNIQYF.

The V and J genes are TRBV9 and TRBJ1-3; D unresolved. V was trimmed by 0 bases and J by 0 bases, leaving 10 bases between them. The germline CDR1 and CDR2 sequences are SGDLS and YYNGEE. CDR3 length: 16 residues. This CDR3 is CASSVGAGNSGNTIYF. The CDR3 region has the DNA TGTGCCAGCAGCGTAGGGGCGGGAAACTCTGGAAACACCATATATTTT. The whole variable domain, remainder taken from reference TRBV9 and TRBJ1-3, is DSGVTQTPKHLITATGQRVTLRCSPRSGDLSVYWYQQSLDQGLQFLIQYYNGEERAKGNILERFSAQQFPDLHSELNLSSLELGDSALYFCASSVGAGNSGNTIYFGEGSWLTVV.

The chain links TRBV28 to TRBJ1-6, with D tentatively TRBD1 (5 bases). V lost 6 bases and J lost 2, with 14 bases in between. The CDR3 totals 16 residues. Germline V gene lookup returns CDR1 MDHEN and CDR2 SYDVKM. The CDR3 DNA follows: TGTGCCAGCAGCCCCGCGGGGGAAACCTATAATTCACCCCTCCACTTT. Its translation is CASSPAGETYNSPLHF.

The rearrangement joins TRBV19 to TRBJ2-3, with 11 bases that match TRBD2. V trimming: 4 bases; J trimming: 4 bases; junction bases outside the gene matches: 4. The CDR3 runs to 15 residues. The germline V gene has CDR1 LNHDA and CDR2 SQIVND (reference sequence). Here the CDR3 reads CASSTLAGAADTQYF. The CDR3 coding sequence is TGTGCCAGTAGTACACTAGCGGGAGCGGCAGATACGCAGTATTTT. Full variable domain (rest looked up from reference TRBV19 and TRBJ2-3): DGGITQSPKYLFRKEGQNVTLSCEQNLNHDAMYWYRQDPGQGLRLIYYSQIVNDFQKGDIAEGYSVSREKKESFPLTVTSAQKNPTAFYLCASSTLAGAADTQYFGPGTRLTVL.

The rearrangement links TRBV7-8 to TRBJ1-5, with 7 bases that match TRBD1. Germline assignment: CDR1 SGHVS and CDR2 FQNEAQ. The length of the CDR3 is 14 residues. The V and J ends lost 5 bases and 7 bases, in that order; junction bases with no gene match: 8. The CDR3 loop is CASSPDRVGQPQHF. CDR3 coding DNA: TGTGCCAGCAGCCCAGACAGGGTCGGACAGCCCCAGCATTTT.

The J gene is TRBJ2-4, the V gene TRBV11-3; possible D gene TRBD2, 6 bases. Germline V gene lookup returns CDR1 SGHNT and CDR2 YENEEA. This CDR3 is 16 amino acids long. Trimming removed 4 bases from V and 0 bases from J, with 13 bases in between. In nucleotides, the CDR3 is TGTGCCAGCAGCTATCAAACTAGCTTAGCCAAAAACATTCAGTACTTC. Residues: CASSYQTSLAKNIQYF.

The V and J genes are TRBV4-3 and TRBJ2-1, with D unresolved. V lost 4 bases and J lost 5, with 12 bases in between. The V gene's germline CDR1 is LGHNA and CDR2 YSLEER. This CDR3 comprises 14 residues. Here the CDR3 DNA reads TGCGCCAGCAGCCCGCGAGGCTTGCACAATGAGCAGTTCTTC. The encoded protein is CASSPRGLHNEQFF.

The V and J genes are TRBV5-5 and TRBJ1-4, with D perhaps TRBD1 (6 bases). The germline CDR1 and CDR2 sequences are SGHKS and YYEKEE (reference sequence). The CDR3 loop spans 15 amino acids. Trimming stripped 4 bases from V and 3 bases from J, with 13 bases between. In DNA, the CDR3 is TGTGCCAGCAGCACCGAACAGGGAGCTAATGAAAAACTGTTTTTT. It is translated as CASSTEQGANEKLFF.

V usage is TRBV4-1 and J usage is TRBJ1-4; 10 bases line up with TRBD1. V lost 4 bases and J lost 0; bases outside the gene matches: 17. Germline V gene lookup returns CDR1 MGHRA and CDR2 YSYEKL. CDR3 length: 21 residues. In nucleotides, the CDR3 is TGCGCCAGCAGCCGATTAATGACGGGGACAGGGGCTTTGGCAACTAATGAAAAACTGTTTTTT. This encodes CASSRLMTGTGALATNEKLFF.

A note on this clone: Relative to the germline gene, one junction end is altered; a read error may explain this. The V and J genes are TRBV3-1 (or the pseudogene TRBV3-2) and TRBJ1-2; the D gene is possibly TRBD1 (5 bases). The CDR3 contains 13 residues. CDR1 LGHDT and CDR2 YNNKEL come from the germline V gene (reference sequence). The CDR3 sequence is CASSQGQLTGYIF. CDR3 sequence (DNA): TGTGCCAGCAGCCAAGGACAGCTGACTGGCTACATCTTC.

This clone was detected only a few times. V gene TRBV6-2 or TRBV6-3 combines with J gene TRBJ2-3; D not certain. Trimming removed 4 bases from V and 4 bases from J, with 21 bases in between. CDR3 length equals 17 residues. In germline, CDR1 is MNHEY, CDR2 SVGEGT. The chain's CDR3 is CASSFPYSLKEADTQYF. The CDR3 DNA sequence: TGTGCCAGCAGTTTCCCATACTCCTTAAAAGAAGCAGATACGCAGTATTTT.

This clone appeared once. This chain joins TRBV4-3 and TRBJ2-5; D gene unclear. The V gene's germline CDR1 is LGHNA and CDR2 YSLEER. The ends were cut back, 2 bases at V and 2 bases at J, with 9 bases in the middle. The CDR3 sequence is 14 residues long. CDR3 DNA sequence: TGCGCCAGCAGCCAATCGCTTACTCAAGAGACCCAGTACTTC. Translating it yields CASSQSLTQETQYF.

The CDR3 loop is CATSSDDRGGNEQFF. The DNA of the CDR3 is TGTGCCACCAGCAGTGATGACAGGGGGGGGAATGAGCAGTTCTTC. V gene TRBV15 combines with J gene TRBJ2-1; 9 bases are a match to TRBD1. With V trimmed by 3 bases and J by 7 bases, 7 bases remained unmatched. Germline values: CDR1 LNHNV, CDR2 YYDKDF (reference sequence). The CDR3 is 15 amino acids.

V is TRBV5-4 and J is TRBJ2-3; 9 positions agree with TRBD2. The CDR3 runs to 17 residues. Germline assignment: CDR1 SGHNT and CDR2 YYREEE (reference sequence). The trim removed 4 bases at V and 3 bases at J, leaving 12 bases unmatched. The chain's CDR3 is CASSRAVASGVTDTQYF. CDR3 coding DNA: TGTGCCAGCAGCCGGGCGGTGGCTAGCGGGGTTACAGATACGCAGTATTTT.

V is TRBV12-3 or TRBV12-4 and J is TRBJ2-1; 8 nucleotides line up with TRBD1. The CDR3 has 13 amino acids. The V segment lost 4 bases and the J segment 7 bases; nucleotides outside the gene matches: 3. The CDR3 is CASSSGQGNEQFF. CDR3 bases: TGTGCCAGCAGTTCAGGACAGGGTAATGAGCAGTTCTTC.

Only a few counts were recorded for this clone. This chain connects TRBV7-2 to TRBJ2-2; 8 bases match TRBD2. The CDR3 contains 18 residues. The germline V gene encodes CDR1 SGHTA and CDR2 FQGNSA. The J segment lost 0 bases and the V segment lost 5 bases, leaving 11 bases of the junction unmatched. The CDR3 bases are TGTGCCAGCAGCCCATGGTCCAGCGGGAGAGCGAACACCGGGGAGCTGTTTTTT. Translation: CASSPWSSGRANTGELFF.

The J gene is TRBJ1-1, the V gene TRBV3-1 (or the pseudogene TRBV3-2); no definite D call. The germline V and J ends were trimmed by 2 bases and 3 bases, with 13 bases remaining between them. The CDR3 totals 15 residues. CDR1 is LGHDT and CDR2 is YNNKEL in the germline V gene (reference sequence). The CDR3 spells CASSQWPGKDTEAFF. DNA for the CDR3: TGTGCCAGCAGCCAATGGCCGGGGAAGGACACTGAAGCTTTCTTT.

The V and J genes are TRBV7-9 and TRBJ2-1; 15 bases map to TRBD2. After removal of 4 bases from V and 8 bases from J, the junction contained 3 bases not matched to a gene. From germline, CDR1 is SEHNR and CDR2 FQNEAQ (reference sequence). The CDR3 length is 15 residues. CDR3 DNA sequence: TGTGCCAGCAGCTGGACTAGCGGGGGGGCCGATGAGCAGTTCTTC. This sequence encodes CASSWTSGGADEQFF.

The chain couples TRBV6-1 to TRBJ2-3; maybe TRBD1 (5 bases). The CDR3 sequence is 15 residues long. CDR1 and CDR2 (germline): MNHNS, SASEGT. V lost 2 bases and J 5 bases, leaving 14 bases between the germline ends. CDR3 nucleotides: TGTGCCAGCAGTGAATGGGGCAGTGAACAAGATACGCAGTATTTT. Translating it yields CASSEWGSEQDTQYF.

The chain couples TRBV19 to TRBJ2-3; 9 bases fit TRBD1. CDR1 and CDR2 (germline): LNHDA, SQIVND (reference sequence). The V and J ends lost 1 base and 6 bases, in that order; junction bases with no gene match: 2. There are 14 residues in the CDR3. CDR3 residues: CASSIGDRGDTQYF. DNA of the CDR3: TGTGCCAGTAGTATAGGTGACAGGGGGGATACGCAGTATTTT.

The CDR3 region is CASSLGLPNEQFF. In DNA, the CDR3 is TGTGCCAGCAGCTTGGGTCTCCCCAATGAGCAGTTCTTC. The chain uses TRBV5-4 and TRBJ2-1; D call uncertain. This CDR3 contains 13 residues. Trimming pared 0 bases from V and 6 bases from J, leaving 7 bases between. Germline values: CDR1 SGHNT, CDR2 YYREEE (reference sequence).

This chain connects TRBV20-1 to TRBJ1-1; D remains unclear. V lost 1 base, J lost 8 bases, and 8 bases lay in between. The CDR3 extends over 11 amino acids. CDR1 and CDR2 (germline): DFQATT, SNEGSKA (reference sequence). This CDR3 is CSARGPGEAFF. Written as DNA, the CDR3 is TGCAGTGCTAGAGGCCCAGGAGAAGCTTTCTTT.

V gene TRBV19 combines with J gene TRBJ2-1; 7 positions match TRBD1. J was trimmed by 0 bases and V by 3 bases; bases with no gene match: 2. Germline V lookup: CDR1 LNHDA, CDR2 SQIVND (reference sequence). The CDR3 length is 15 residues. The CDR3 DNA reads TGTGCCAGTAGTATGGACAGGAGCTCCTACAATGAGCAGTTCTTC. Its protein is CASSMDRSSYNEQFF.

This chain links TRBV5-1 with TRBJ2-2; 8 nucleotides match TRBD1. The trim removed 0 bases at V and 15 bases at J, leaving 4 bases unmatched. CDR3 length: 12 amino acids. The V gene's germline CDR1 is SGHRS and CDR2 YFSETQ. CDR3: CASSLADRVVFF. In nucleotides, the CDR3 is TGCGCCAGCAGCTTGGCGGACAGGGTTGTGTTTTTT.

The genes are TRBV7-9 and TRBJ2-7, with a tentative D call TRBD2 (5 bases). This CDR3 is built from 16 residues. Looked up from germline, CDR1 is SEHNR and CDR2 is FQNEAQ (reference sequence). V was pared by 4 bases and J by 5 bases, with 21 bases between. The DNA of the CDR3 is TGTGCCAGCAGCTCACCCCCCGGAGGCGAGGGCCACGAGCAGTACTTC. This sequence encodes CASSSPPGGEGHEQYF.

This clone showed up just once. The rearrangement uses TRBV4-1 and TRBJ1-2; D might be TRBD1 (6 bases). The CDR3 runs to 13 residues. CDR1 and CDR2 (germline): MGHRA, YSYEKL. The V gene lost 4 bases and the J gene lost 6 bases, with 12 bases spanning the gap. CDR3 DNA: TGCGCCAGCAGCCTCAACAGGGACGATGGCTACACCTTC. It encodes CASSLNRDDGYTF.